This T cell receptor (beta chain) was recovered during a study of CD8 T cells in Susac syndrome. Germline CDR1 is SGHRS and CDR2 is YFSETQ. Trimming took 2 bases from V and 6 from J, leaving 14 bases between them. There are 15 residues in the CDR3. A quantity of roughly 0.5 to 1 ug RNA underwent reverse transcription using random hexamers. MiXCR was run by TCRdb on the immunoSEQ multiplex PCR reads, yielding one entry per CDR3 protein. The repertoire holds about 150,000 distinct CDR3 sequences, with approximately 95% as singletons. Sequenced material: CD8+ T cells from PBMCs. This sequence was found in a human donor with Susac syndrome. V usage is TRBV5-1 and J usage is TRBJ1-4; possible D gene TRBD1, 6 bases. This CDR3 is CASSLSQGSDEKLFF. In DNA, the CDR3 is TGCGCCAGCAGCTTAAGTCAGGGGTCGGATGAAAAACTGTTTTTT.